The source of this TCR beta chain is a study of T cells in Graves' hyperthyroidism and ophthalmopathy. The diagnostic basis comprised clinical symptoms, serum thyroxine and TRAb, thyroid ultrasound and orbital computed tomography. RNA transcripts yielded amplified TCR beta CDR3 regions. During a first-round RT-PCR of the TCR CDR3, the HTBI primer set was used. TCRdb fed the multiplex PCR reads into MiXCR, producing one record per CDR3 protein. The sample records about 410,000 distinct CDR3 sequences, approximately 14% being singletons. The sample holds many counts of this clonotype. V dropped 7 bases and J dropped 12; count of bases not matched to a gene: 19. The CDR3 is 15 residues long. Per the germline V gene, CDR1 is SNHLY and CDR2 is FYNNEI.

The chain is built from TRBV2 and TRBJ2-7; 9 bases match TRBD1. The TCR originated in a young woman with Graves' ophthalmopathy. The sample was blood. The CDR3 is CASTLTQGTGNKLYF. The CDR3 DNA follows: TGTGCCAGCACCCTCACCCAGGGGACAGGGAACAAACTGTACTTC.